This entry describes one T cell receptor beta chain. These data originate in a study of control samples from healthy donors and cancer patients. TCRdb's copy holds only in-frame clones and misses some; the assay was immunoSEQ multiplex PCR. In the table there are about 170,000 clones, 70% to 90% of which are singletons. Germline V gene sequence: CDR1 ENHRY, CDR2 SYGVKD. The CDR3 runs 14 residues. Trimming left V 0 bases short and J 6 bases short, with 9 bases between. The chain links TRBV10-3 to TRBJ1-5; D gene uncertain. Sequencing was performed on blood. The TCR originated in a woman in her twenties or thirties in good health. The CDR3, as DNA: TGTGCCATCAGTGAGTCGACGGACCCTCAGCCCCAGCATTTT. It translates to CAISESTDPQPQHF.